This TCR beta chain originates from a study of post-analysis software for immune sequencing data. Background on the study: Included courses were relapsing-remitting and secondary progressive multiple sclerosis; progressive-relapsing multiple sclerosis was also included. Regarding the study as a whole: The study found TRBV5-6, TRBV5-1 and TRBV20-1 among about 5 TRBV segments more frequent in patients than controls. Samples made in the same batch grouped tightly together by F measure. Patients with multiple sclerosis recorded significantly lower normalized Chao1 diversity than controls, the study found.

Unique molecular identifiers had been added to the TCR beta cDNA libraries. Approximately 450,000 cDNA molecules were recovered from an input of about 0.9 to 10 million T cells. Using its own MiXCR run on the PCR reads, TCRdb lists one record per CDR3 protein. The profile shows roughly 650,000 distinct CDR3 sequences, 55% to 60% of them singletons. V lost 0 bases and J lost 6, with 12 bases in between. The CDR3 totals 15 residues. Germline values: CDR1 LGHNA, CDR2 YNFKEQ. Of note for this clonotype: Antigen unknown.

The TCR sequence derives from a girl aged 2 to 10 with multiple sclerosis. The chain uses TRBV4-2 and TRBJ2-1; weak D call: TRBD1 (6 bases). The sample was blood. Here the CDR3 reads CASSQEPSRGNEQFF. The CDR3 DNA reads as TGTGCCAGCAGCCAAGAGCCTAGCAGGGGCAATGAGCAGTTCTTC.